This T cell receptor beta chain was recorded in a study of blood T cell repertoires in COVID-19. Trimming cost V 1 base and J 7 bases, with 13 bases left between them. CDR1 is GTSNPN and CDR2 is SVGIG in the germline V gene (reference sequence). The CDR3 extends over 14 amino acids. Using immunoSEQ multiplex PCR, the repertoire was profiled, and TCRdb retains in-frame clones only, with some absent. This table holds 250,000 or so clones, approximately 86% found once. The sample comprised peripheral blood. The chain couples TRBV30 to TRBJ1-4, with D possibly being TRBD1 (5 bases). The receptor comes from a man aged 40-50 years with active or convalescent COVID-19. CDR3: CAWSGGEGTEKLFF. The DNA of the CDR3 is TGTGCCTGGAGTGGAGGGGAGGGGACTGAAAAACTGTTTTTT. The full variable domain, with the rest looked up from reference TRBV30 and TRBJ1-4, is SQTIHQWPATLVQPVGSPLSLECTVEGTSNPNLYWYRQAAGRGLQLLFYSVGIGQISSEVPQNLSASRPQDRQFILSSKKLLLSDSGFYLCAWSGGEGTEKLFFGSGTQLSVL.